Below are 25 T cell receptor beta chains sequenced from a single sample in a study of T cell responses to AZD1222 COVID-19 vaccine. Using immunoSEQ multiplex PCR, the repertoire was profiled, and TCRdb retains in-frame clones only, with some absent. Seen here are about 100,000 clones, 87% observed once, and the top ten hold around 3.1%. The sample consisted of peripheral blood, taken on day 0 of AZD1222 vaccination. The receptor source for this set is an adult in good health.

CDR3 nucleotides: TGTGCCACCAGTGATTTGCAGGGTGGTCCGGGACAGGGGTGGATTTGGGAAAAACTGTTTTTT. This gives the protein CATSDLQGGPGQGWIWEKLFF. V and J are TRBV24-1 and TRBJ1-4, with TRBD1 identical over 10 bases. The germline gives CDR1 KGHDR, CDR2 SFDVKD. The CDR3 runs to 21 residues. J gave up 8 bases and V 0 bases, and 20 bases lay outside the gene matches.

The chain is built from TRBV27 and TRBJ2-7, with 8 bases lining up with TRBD2. The germline CDR1 and CDR2 sequences are MNHEY and SMNVEV (reference sequence). CDR3 length equals 16 residues. V was clipped by 6 bases and J by 5 bases; unmatched bases: 15. The CDR3 loop is CASSPPGQRGRNEQYF. CDR3 DNA sequence: TGTGCCAGCAGCCCCCCAGGCCAGCGGGGGAGGAACGAGCAGTACTTC.

This sequence joins TRBV19 and TRBJ1-2, with D perhaps TRBD1 (6 bases). Deletions cut 3 bases from V and 3 bases from J, with 11 bases between. CDR1 is LNHDA and CDR2 is SQIVND in the germline V gene (reference sequence). This CDR3 has 14 amino acids. The CDR3 DNA is TGTGCCAGTAGTATGGGGGGGCTTTACTATGGCTACACCTTC. Translating gives CASSMGGLYYGYTF.

J is TRBJ2-5 and V is TRBV6-2 or TRBV6-3; 9 bases match TRBD2. This CDR3 contains 13 residues. Losses at the gene ends were 6 bases for V and 6 bases for J; bases not matched to a gene: 5. Germline CDR1 and CDR2: MNHEY and SVGEGT. CDR3 sequence reads: CASSGTSPKTQYF. The CDR3 nucleotides read TGTGCCAGCAGCGGGACTAGCCCAAAGACCCAGTACTTC.

In its sample, this clone was seen once. The identical CDR3 is also encoded by other nucleotide sequences in the sample. The V gene is TRBV20-1, the J gene TRBJ2-1; D ambiguous. The germline gives CDR1 DFQATT, CDR2 SNEGSKA (reference sequence). Trimming pared 5 bases from V and 6 bases from J, leaving 5 bases between. This CDR3 comprises 10 residues. The CDR3 spells CSAYLNEQFF. DNA for the CDR3: TGCAGTGCTTATCTCAATGAGCAGTTCTTC.

This clone has a single count. The chain couples TRBV2 to TRBJ1-6; no definite D call. This CDR3 region has 14 residues. Trimming removed 3 bases from V and 7 bases from J, with 10 bases in between. Germline CDR1 and CDR2: SNHLY and FYNNEI. The CDR3 sequence is CASSEPPENSPLHF. CDR3 nucleotide sequence: TGTGCCAGCAGTGAGCCCCCAGAGAATTCACCCCTCCACTTT.

The chain recombines TRBV7-8 with TRBJ1-1, with unresolved D. This CDR3 comprises 14 residues. Germline loops: CDR1 SGHVS, CDR2 FQNEAQ. Trimming removed 1 base from V and 3 bases from J, with 9 bases in between. The CDR3 sequence is CASSLGRIHTEAFF. For the CDR3, the DNA is TGTGCCAGCAGCTTAGGACGGATCCACACTGAAGCTTTCTTT.

The chain has TRBV5-5 and TRBJ2-7, with 8 bases fitting TRBD1. This CDR3 has 15 amino acids. J gave up 4 bases and V 4 bases, and 10 bases lay outside the gene matches. Germline CDR1 is SGHKS and CDR2 is YYEKEE (reference sequence). The CDR3 DNA sequence: TGTGCCAGCAGCGGGGGACAGGCTTCGATTTACGAGCAGTACGTC. This gives the protein CASSGGQASIYEQYV.

This sequence joins TRBV6-5 and TRBJ2-2; D gene unclear. CDR3 length: 14 residues. Looked up from germline, CDR1 is MNHEY and CDR2 is SVGAGI. V lost 0 bases and J 1 base, leaving 3 bases between the germline ends. The CDR3 nucleotides read TGTGCCAGCAGTTACTCTCGGAACACCGGGGAGCTGTTTTTT. Its translation is CASSYSRNTGELFF.

The gene calls are TRBV25-1 and TRBJ1-2, with a possible D match to TRBD1 (6 bases). V was trimmed by 4 bases and J by 4 bases, leaving 10 bases between them. The CDR3 contains 13 residues. Germline V gene sequence: CDR1 MGHDK, CDR2 SYGVNS. CDR3 in amino acids: CASSAGQSYGYTF. The CDR3 DNA is TGTGCCAGCAGTGCCGGACAGTCCTATGGCTACACCTTC.

Turning to this clone: In the same sample, other DNA sequences code for this CDR3. The chain joins TRBV6-5 to TRBJ2-2, with D possibly called TRBD1 or TRBD2 (5 bases each). Looked up from germline, CDR1 is MNHEY and CDR2 is SVGAGI. The V and J ends lost 2 bases and 7 bases respectively, with 14 bases between them. The CDR3 is 15 residues long. The CDR3 sequence is CASSYGSRGGGELFF. The CDR3, as DNA: TGTGCCAGCAGTTACGGGTCCCGGGGCGGCGGGGAGCTGTTTTTT.

The chain combines TRBV5-8 with TRBJ1-4; D remains unclear. The ends were cut back, 2 bases at V and 7 bases at J, with 12 bases in the middle. The CDR3 covers 14 residues. The germline gives CDR1 SGHTS, CDR2 YDEGEE. CDR3 protein: CASSFEPFSEKLFF. The CDR3 DNA sequence: TGTGCCAGCAGCTTCGAGCCGTTCAGTGAAAAACTGTTTTTT.

This chain links TRBV6-6 with TRBJ2-3; TRBD2 matches 10 bases. CDR3 length: 17 residues. Germline assignment: CDR1 MNHNY and CDR2 SVGAGI (reference sequence). V was clipped by 5 bases and J by 6 bases; unmatched bases: 14. This CDR3 reads CASSRTGSGRVKDTQYF. As DNA, the CDR3 is TGTGCCAGCAGTCGGACAGGGAGCGGGAGGGTTAAGGATACGCAGTATTTT.

The V and J genes are TRBV6-5 and TRBJ1-2; 8 bases are shared with TRBD1. From germline, CDR1 is MNHEY and CDR2 SVGAGI. This CDR3 spans 12 amino acids. Losses at the gene ends were 9 bases for V and 3 bases for J; bases not matched to a gene: 3. The CDR3 spells CASGQGYYGYTF. CDR3 nucleotides: TGTGCCAGTGGACAGGGCTACTATGGCTACACCTTC.

The genes are TRBV6-5 and TRBJ1-1; D gene uncertain. The CDR3 sequence is 14 residues long. The germline V and J ends were trimmed by 8 bases and 0 bases, with 13 bases remaining between them. Per germline, CDR1 MNHEY and CDR2 SVGAGI. CDR3 loop: CASRQASVNTEAFF. Here the CDR3 DNA reads TGTGCCAGCCGCCAGGCGTCGGTGAACACTGAAGCTTTCTTT.

The chain joins TRBV5-6 to TRBJ1-1; D is unclear. V was pared by 2 bases and J by 5 bases, with 10 bases between. Germline V gene lookup returns CDR1 SGHDT and CDR2 YYEEEE. CDR3 length equals 13 residues. This CDR3 is CASSLYQRTEAFF. The CDR3 DNA reads as TGTGCCAGCAGCTTATACCAAAGGACTGAAGCTTTCTTT.

With respect to this clone: The same CDR3 arises from other DNA sequences in this sample as well. V is TRBV6-5 and J is TRBJ1-4; TRBD1 matches at 9 bases. CDR1 is MNHEY, CDR2 SVGAGI, per germline. This CDR3 is built from 15 residues. The V segment lost 6 bases and the J segment 5 bases; nucleotides outside the gene matches: 7. In DNA, the CDR3 is TGTGCCAGCAGGGGGACAGGGAAGGGAAATGAAAAACTGTTTTTT. Translation: CASRGTGKGNEKLFF.

The chain is built from TRBV5-4 and TRBJ1-2; 8 nucleotides match TRBD1. This CDR3 is built from 14 residues. J lost 5 bases, V lost 6 bases, and 9 bases had no gene match. Germline V gene sequence: CDR1 SGHNT, CDR2 YYREEE (reference sequence). As DNA, the CDR3 is TGTGCCAGCACGACAGGGGCCCTCTCATATGGCTACACCTTC. Translated: CASTTGALSYGYTF.

The CDR3 is CASSPLANTGELFF. CDR3 nucleotide sequence: TGTGCCAGCTCACCCCTAGCAAACACCGGGGAGCTGTTTTTT. V is TRBV18 and J is TRBJ2-2, with D perhaps TRBD2 (5 bases). Germline-derived CDR1 and CDR2 are KGHSH and LQKENI. V lost 3 bases, J lost 2 bases, and 7 bases lay in between. CDR3 length: 14 residues.

V gene TRBV18 combines with J gene TRBJ1-3, with D unclear. V was pared by 3 bases and J by 4 bases, with 16 bases between. This CDR3 region has 16 residues. The germline gives CDR1 KGHSH, CDR2 LQKENI. In nucleotides, the CDR3 is TGTGCCAGCTCACCGGCCTCGGGGATGCTCGGAAACACCATATATTTT. Its protein product is CASSPASGMLGNTIYF.

This clone came up once. The chain uses TRBV29-1 and TRBJ2-1, with D hard to call. V was shortened by 4 bases and J by 5 bases, with 9 bases between the two germline ends. The CDR3 extends over 12 amino acids. Looked up from germline, CDR1 is SQVTM and CDR2 is ANQGSEA. In DNA, the CDR3 is TGCAGCGTTGGAGCTGGCGACAATGAGCAGTTCTTC. Its protein is CSVGAGDNEQFF.

The rearrangement uses TRBV18 and TRBJ2-5, with D hard to call. Trimming removed 4 bases from V and 4 bases from J, with 19 bases in between. Germline V gene sequence: CDR1 KGHSH, CDR2 LQKENI. The CDR3 is made up of 16 amino acids. The CDR3 loop reads CASSLYKPGSGETQYF. In DNA form, the CDR3 reads TGTGCCAGCTCACTGTACAAACCCGGCAGTGGAGAGACCCAGTACTTC.

The chain has TRBV7-9 and TRBJ2-5; D is perhaps TRBD1 (6 bases). This CDR3 is built from 14 residues. The germline V and J ends were trimmed by 3 bases and 2 bases, with 10 bases remaining between them. From germline, CDR1 is SEHNR and CDR2 FQNEAQ (reference sequence). The CDR3 DNA reads as TGTGCCAGCAGCTTTAGGACAGAACAAGAGACCCAGTACTTC. Encoded protein: CASSFRTEQETQYF.

The chain links TRBV7-9 to TRBJ1-6, with D maybe TRBD1 (6 bases). The V end was cut by 0 bases, the J end by 8 bases, with 14 bases between. This CDR3 has 16 amino acids. The germline V gene has CDR1 SEHNR and CDR2 FQNEAQ (reference sequence). CDR3 DNA sequence: TGTGCCAGCAGCTTAGCCGCGACAGGTACGGATTCACCCCTCCACTTT. Residues: CASSLAATGTDSPLHF. Supplemented by reference TRBV7-9 and TRBJ1-6, the full variable domain reads DTGVSQNPRHKITKRGQNVTFRCDPISEHNRLYWYRQTLGQGPEFLTYFQNEAQLEKSRLLSDRFSAERPKGSFSTLEIQRTEQGDSAMYLCASSLAATGTDSPLHFGNGTRLTVT.

The CDR3 loop is CASRPRGVNTEAFF. The CDR3 region has the DNA TGCGCCAGCCGGCCCAGGGGGGTGAACACTGAAGCTTTCTTT. The V and J genes are TRBV4-3 and TRBJ1-1; TRBD1 agrees at 7 bases. The V gene's germline CDR1 is LGHNA and CDR2 YSLEER. Losses at the gene ends were 8 bases for V and 0 bases for J; bases not matched to a gene: 6. This CDR3 contains 14 residues.